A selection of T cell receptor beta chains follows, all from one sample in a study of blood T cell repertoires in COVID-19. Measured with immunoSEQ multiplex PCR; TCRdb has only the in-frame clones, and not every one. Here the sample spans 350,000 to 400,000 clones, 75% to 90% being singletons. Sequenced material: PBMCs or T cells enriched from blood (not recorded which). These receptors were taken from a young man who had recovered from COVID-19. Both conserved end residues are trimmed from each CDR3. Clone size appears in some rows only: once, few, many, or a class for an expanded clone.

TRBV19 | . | ASRRRGNDYGYT
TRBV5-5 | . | ASSSPGGNTIY
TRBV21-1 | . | ASSKRLTEAF
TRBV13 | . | ASSLMTRDREFVNQPQH
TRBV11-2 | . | ASSLRTLNEQF
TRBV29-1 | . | SVETGQRNTEAF
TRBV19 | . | ASSPGNEQY
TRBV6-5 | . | ASSYIVGQGYETQY
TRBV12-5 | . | ASGRGSTDTQY
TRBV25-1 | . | ASSGPGQNYGYT
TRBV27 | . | ASSLAADLNQPQH
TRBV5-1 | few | ATRGGENTEAF
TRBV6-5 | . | ATASRGTEAF
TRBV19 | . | ASSQDYSPLH
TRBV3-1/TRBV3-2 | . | ASSQVRRAEAF
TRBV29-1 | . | SSGTAAGYT
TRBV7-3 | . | ASSLSTGGKNEQF
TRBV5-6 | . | ASSLGAFDQY
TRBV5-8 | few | ASSHSGANVLT
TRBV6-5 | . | ASTFSRESNQPQH
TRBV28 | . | ASSLVQGVLSGANVLT
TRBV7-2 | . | ASSSTRSSYNEQF
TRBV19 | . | ASSMGQGNNSPLH
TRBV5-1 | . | ASSGDSVVRGYT
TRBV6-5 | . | ASSLGRSSNQPQH
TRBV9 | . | ASSVNRGGARTDTQY
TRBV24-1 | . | ATSDDDRGKGETQY
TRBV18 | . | ASSPYGRGSNQPQH
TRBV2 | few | ASSPRLAGATDTQY
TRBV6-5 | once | ASSYSRREGYEQY
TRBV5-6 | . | ASSLRSGGFTDTQY
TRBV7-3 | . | ASSSYRRQPSVYEQY
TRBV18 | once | ASSFAGQGAYEQY
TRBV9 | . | ASSVRGNTEAF
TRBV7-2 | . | ASSSWTGYEQY
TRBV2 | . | ASSGLGTARNQPQH
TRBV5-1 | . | ASSATGLFSPLH
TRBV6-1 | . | ASSEAGGSIADTQY
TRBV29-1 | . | SVLTDSYGYT
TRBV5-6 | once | ASSLRLGPPMIYNEQF
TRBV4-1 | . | ASSHADRGGSGANVLT
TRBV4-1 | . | ASSRGTGGFGNQPQH
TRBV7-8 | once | ASSQTRGGAF
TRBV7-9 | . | ASSPDRGAF
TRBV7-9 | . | ASSLTGGSQPQH
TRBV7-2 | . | ASSWRQYEQY
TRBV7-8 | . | ASSLTGTFQY
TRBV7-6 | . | ASSSGQGETQPQH
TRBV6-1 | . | ASSEQGLPSYEQY
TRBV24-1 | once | ATSDHRVLNQPQH
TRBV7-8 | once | ASSSRGGGEGAKNIQY
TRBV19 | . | ASRTDSMGVNYGYT
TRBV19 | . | ASSDRGGNEQF
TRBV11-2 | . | ASSWGLGTDTQY
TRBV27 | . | ASSFNRGNGYT